Sequencing of this T cell receptor beta chain was carried out in a study of cytomegalovirus exposure and HLA in healthy donors. General observations from the study: Reportedly, diagnosis of cytomegalovirus status by the classifier showed high specificity and sensitivity.

The table came from immunoSEQ multiplex PCR; TCRdb's copy has only in-frame clones and leaves some out. The table lists under 400,000 clones, 88% of them singletons. Trimming shortened V by 4 bases and J by 4 bases, and 15 bases separated the two germline ends. Germline assignment: CDR1 MNHEY and CDR2 SMNVEV (reference sequence). The length of the CDR3 is 15 residues. Regarding this clone: Its antigen is unknown.

The specimen was PBMCs. This sequence joins TRBV27 and TRBJ2-3; possibly TRBD2 for D (6 bases). The receptor comes from a man aged 25 to 40 in good health and CMV-seronegative. In DNA, the CDR3 is TGTGCCAGCAGTTATTTACTAGCAAGCGCAGATACGCAGTATTTT. This encodes CASSYLLASADTQYF.